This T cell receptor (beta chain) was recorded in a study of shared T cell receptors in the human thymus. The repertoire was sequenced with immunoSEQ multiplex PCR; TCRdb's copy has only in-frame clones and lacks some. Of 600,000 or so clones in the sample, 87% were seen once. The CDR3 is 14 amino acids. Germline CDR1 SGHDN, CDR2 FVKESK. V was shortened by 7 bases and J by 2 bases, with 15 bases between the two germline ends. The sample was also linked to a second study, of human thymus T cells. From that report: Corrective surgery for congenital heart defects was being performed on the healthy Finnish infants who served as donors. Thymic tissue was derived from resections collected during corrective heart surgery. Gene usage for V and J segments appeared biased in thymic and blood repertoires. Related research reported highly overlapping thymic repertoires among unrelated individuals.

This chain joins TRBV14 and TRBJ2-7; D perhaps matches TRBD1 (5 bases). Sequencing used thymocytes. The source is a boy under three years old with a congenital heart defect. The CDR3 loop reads CASNTWGSTYEQYF. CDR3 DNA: TGTGCCAGCAACACCTGGGGCAGTACCTACGAGCAGTACTTC. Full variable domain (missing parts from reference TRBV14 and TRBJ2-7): EAGVTQFPSHSVIEKGQTVTLRCDPISGHDNLYWYRRVMGKEIKFLLHFVKESKQDESGMPNNRFLAERTGGTYSTLKVQPAELEDSGVYFCASNTWGSTYEQYFGPGTRLTVT.